Below are 5 T cell receptor beta chains sequenced from a single sample in a study of T cell responses to AZD1222 COVID-19 vaccine. Using immunoSEQ multiplex PCR, the repertoire was profiled, and TCRdb retains in-frame clones only, with some absent. In the table there are about 100,000 clones, about 90% of which are singletons. The sequenced sample was peripheral blood, obtained on day 0 of AZD1222 vaccination. These receptors were collected from an adult in good health.

The CDR3 sequence is CASSLGGASTEAFF. CDR3 nucleotide sequence: TGTGCCAGCAGCTTAGGGGGGGCAAGCACTGAAGCTTTCTTT. The chain employs TRBV7-8 and TRBJ1-1, with D perhaps TRBD1 (6 bases). The CDR3 consists of 14 residues. V lost 1 base to trimming and J lost 4 bases, with 10 bases between them. Germline V lookup: CDR1 SGHVS, CDR2 FQNEAQ.

This chain links TRBV5-1 with TRBJ1-2; D perhaps matches TRBD1 (6 bases). Germline CDR1 is SGHRS and CDR2 is YFSETQ. CDR3 length: 16 amino acids. With 0 bases removed from V and 4 bases from J, the gap between germline ends came to 16 bases. The CDR3 bases are TGCGCCAGCAGCTTGGCCGTGAGACAGGCTGGCTATGGCTACACCTTC. Translated, it gives CASSLAVRQAGYGYTF.

The chain combines TRBV7-3 with TRBJ2-2, with D possibly being TRBD1 (5 bases). The CDR3 is 13 amino acids. Trimming left V 5 bases short and J 5 bases short, with 9 bases between. Germline assignment: CDR1 SGHTA and CDR2 FQGTGA. The CDR3 nucleotides read TGTGCCAGCAGCCCCCAGGGAACCGGGGAGCTGTTTTTT. It translates to CASSPQGTGELFF. The variable domain in full, completed from reference TRBV7-3 and TRBJ2-2, reads GAGVSQTPSNKVTEKGKYVELRCDPISGHTALYWYRQSLGQGPEFLIYFQGTGAADDSGLPNDRFFAVRPEGSVSTLKIQRTERGDSAVYLCASSPQGTGELFFGEGSRLTVL.

This clone was detected a few times. Other nucleotide sequences in the sample specify the same CDR3. V and J are TRBV4-2 and TRBJ2-7, with 7 bases fitting TRBD2. Germline trimming cut 1 base from V and 2 bases from J; bases unmatched to any gene: 11. From germline, CDR1 is LGHNA and CDR2 YNFKEQ. The CDR3 consists of 17 residues. The CDR3 nucleotides read TGTGCCAGCAGCCAAGGGGGGAGGGCAGGTGAGACCTACGAGCAGTACTTC. Encoded protein: CASSQGGRAGETYEQYF.

V is TRBV4-1 and J is TRBJ1-3; 9 bases match TRBD1. The CDR3 is 14 amino acids. Trimming cost V 4 bases and J 10 bases; bases outside gene matches: 8. CDR1 and CDR2 (germline): MGHRA, YSYEKL. CDR3 coding DNA: TGCGCCAGCAGCCCCGGGGGACAGGGTTGGACCATATATTTT. Translating gives CASSPGGQGWTIYF.